This TCR beta chain is drawn from a study of beta chain features in type 1 diabetes. Study-wide results and limits: Within patients, naive, central memory and Treg TCRB repertoires seemed more similar than within healthy donors.

As to this clone: The antigen is unknown.

Expressed TCRB transcripts were sequenced because the entire RNA isolate underwent reverse transcription. Sequencing was performed with immunoSEQ multiplex PCR; in TCRdb, only in-frame clones are kept and a portion is missing. The sample lists about 240,000 clones; 27% were seen once. Per germline, CDR1 SSHAT and CDR2 FNYEAQ (reference sequence). The CDR3 totals 16 residues. V was clipped by 5 bases and J by 3 bases; unmatched bases: 5. The V and J genes are TRBV7-7 and TRBJ2-2; 11 bases align to TRBD2. The source is a man aged 25 to 40 in good health. The sequenced material came from central memory CD4+ T cells from blood. Here the CDR3 reads CASSPTSGAYTGELFF. The CDR3 DNA is TGTGCCAGCAGCCCGACTAGCGGGGCGTACACCGGGGAGCTGTTTTTT.